The T cell receptor (beta chain) described here comes from a study of shared clonotypes between healthy human individuals. Data came from immunoSEQ multiplex PCR; TCRdb stores just in-frame clones and leaves some out. This table holds some 2,100,000 clones, around 95% found once. Note on this clone: This same CDR3 is encoded by further DNA sequences in the sample.

The CDR3 has 15 amino acids. The junction had 4 bases not matched to a gene; V was cut back by 3 bases and J by 5 bases. Germline loops: CDR1 MDHEN, CDR2 SYDVKM. The chain recombines TRBV28 with TRBJ2-5, with 12 bases matching TRBD2. The receptor comes from a man in his late teens or twenties in good health. Material: naive CD4+ T cells sorted from blood. Subset: CD45RA+ positively selected. CDR3 loop: CASSLRLAGAETQYF. CDR3 in DNA: TGTGCCAGCAGTTTGAGACTAGCGGGAGCGGAGACCCAGTACTTC.